This paragraph reports one T cell receptor (beta chain). The clone's antigen remains unknown. It has no much larger one-base neighbor in the sample; base qualities were not kept. This sample was taken from a study of shared clonotypes between healthy human individuals (TCRdb year 2020). About the investigation overall: Two women and a few men aged 18 to 49 years were included in the cohort. For each donor, three plates each were used for CD4 naive and CD4 memory, two plates were used for CD8 naive, and one plate was used for CD8 memory. To estimate repertoire size and how much clonotypes are shared between individuals, the study performed deep sequencing of blood TCR repertoires from 4 to 6 healthy adults. To increase sequencing depth and limit assay-specific biases, TCR repertoire library preparation and sequencing were carried out by different laboratories using diverse techniques. Per donor, leukapheresis produced somewhere between about 0.9 and 9.5 billion PBMCs.

Using the deep immunoSEQ assay, TCR CDR3 regions were amplified from genomic DNA by multiplex PCR. Extracted genomic DNA from each cell subset was spread evenly across all wells of several immunoSEQ 96-well plates, with each plate serving as a replicate. For sorted subsets, roughly 0.2 ug genomic DNA, equal to approximately 30,000 T cell genomes, was loaded into each replicate PCR. The purified libraries were quantified using a Qubit 3.0 fluorometer, sized with a Bioanalyzer 2100, and then quantified again using the KAPA Library Quantification kit. Every immunoSEQ 96-well plate was sequenced on a separate single-read 150-cycle Illumina NextSeq 550 flow cell. In the original analysis: The immunoSEQ output contained only junctional sequences without quality scores, so filtering could not match that applied to full-length reads. Sequences were annotated with PyIR, a Python wrapper for IgBLAST v1.9, and V/J genes and CDR3 were assigned using IMGT germline references. Reads were filtered out if the reads had weak V/J assignments (E-value above 1e-6), no CDR3, stop codons, out-of-frame junctions, or ambiguous translated residues. V3J clonotypes were defined by identical inferred V gene, J gene, and CDR3 amino acid sequence. To compute the percentage overlap between repertoires, the number of shared unique clonotypes was divided by the size of the smaller repertoire. Richness of each repertoire was evaluated using RTK rarefaction, the Chao1 estimator, and Recon v2.1 estimates of unobserved clonotypes. Generation probabilities for all TCRbeta clonotypes obtained by the gDNA method from a few donors were computed using OLGA. In its TCRdb copy, this immuneACCESS table keeps in-frame sequences only and misses some clones. Where compared with another copy, unresolved V genes explain less than half of these, and the others have no known cause. Clonal size and the V and J genes are those of that table, whereas D and trimming came from the DNA. The sample has 2 million to 2.5 million clones on record, over 85% of them singletons. The top ten hold 0.36% of the sample.

The donors were healthy, HIV-negative adults with no recently reported acute infections or vaccinations. All donors were Caucasian adults living in Nashville, Tennessee, USA. CD4+ T cells were enriched by magnetic negative selection, after which naive cells were positively selected on CD45RA and the negative fraction was taken as the memory subset. Blood was collected by leukapheresis, and PBMCs were isolated by Ficoll-Histopaque density gradient centrifugation and then cryopreserved in liquid nitrogen vapor phase. Analytical flow cytometry was used to check the purity and quantity of every magnetically sorted T cell population. Genomic DNA was isolated from each sorted fraction and quantified by UV absorbance on a Nanodrop 2000c. Broad study findings and their caveats: Because the study included a small number of donors, the genetic and exposure-history diversity represented was limited. Incomplete sequencing was indicated by rarefaction of sorted-subset datasets, despite the large sequencing depth. Only blood was sampled, and tissue TCR repertoires likely differ from those in blood. Sharing across a few donors was observed for roughly 5.4% of naive CD4, over 3% of naive CD8, about 2.3% of memory CD4, and around 0.4% of memory CD8 clonotypes. Estimated clonotype richness was generally larger for naive than for memory subsets. Pairwise subsampling indicated that sequencing depth was expected to affect the degree of clonotype sharing among donors. Compared with non-shared clonotypes, clonotypes shared by all four sorted-subset donors had higher generation probabilities.

Sequencing used naive CD4+ T cells from PBMCs. The cell subset or site tag for this specimen amounts to: CD45RA+ positively selected. The source of this sequence is a man in his late teens or twenties in good health. Some clones in this sample may be carry-over from other donors' samples.

The CDR3 protein sequence reads: CASSLYPTVNYGYTF. In nucleotides, the sequence is TGTGCCAGTAGTCTCTACCCGACAGTTAACTATGGCTACACCTTC. The rearranged chain carries TRBV19 and TRBJ1-2; matching of 5 bases hints at TRBD1 as the D gene. The germline V gene (reference sequence) provides CDR1 LNHDA and CDR2 SQIVND. The CDR3 covers 15 residues, taking in both the cysteine and the phenylalanine. Only the CDR3 region is kept as DNA, spanning 45 bases read in frame from base 1. Cut back by 5 bases and 1 base, the V and J ends lie 14 bases apart.